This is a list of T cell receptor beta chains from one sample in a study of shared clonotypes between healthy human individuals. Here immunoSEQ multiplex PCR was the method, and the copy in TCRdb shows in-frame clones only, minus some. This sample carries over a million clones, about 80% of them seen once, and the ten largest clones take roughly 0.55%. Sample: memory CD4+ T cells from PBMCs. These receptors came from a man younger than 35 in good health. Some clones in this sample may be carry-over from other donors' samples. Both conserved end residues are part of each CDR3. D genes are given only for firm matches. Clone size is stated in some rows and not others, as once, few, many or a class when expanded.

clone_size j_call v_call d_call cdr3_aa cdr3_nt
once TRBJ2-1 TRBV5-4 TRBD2 CASSLEGTSGRGQFF TGTGCCAGCAGCTTGGAAGGGACTAGCGGGAGGGGTCAGTTCTTC
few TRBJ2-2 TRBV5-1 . CASSATNTGELFF TGCGCCAGCAGCGCTACGAACACCGGGGAGCTGTTTTTT
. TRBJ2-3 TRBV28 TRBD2 CASSSGLADRTDTQYF TGTGCCAGCAGTTCGGGACTAGCGGACCGCACAGATACGCAGTATTTT
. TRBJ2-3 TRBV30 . CAWSRRFTDTQYF TGTGCCTGGAGTCGTCGGTTCACAGATACGCAGTATTTT
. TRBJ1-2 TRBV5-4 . CASREEWQQTYGYTF TGTGCCAGCAGGGAAGAGTGGCAGCAAACCTATGGCTACACCTTC
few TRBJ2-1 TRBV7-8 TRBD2 CASAKREGLGEQFF TGTGCCAGCGCGAAGCGGGAGGGCCTCGGGGAGCAGTTCTTC
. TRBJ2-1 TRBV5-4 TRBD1 CASSLTGGISYNEQFF TGTGCCAGCAGCTTGACAGGGGGAATCTCCTACAATGAGCAGTTCTTC
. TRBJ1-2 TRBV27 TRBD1 CASSRGTGVGYTF TGTGCCAGCAGTCGCGGGACAGGGGTTGGCTACACCTTC
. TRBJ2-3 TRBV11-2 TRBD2 CASSQSGTSGADTQYF TGTGCCAGCAGCCAATCCGGGACTAGCGGGGCAGATACGCAGTATTTT
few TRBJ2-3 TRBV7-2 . CASSHAGDTQYF TGTGCCAGCAGCCACGCCGGGGATACGCAGTATTTT
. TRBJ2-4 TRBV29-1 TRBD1 CSVERGQNIQYF TGCAGCGTTGAGAGGGGGCAAAACATTCAGTACTTC
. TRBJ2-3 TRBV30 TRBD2 CASGGRRTDTQYF TGTGCCTCGGGAGGTAGGCGGACAGATACGCAGTATTTT
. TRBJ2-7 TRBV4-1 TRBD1 CASSRDRGLYEQYF TGCGCCAGCAGTAGAGACAGGGGACTGTACGAGCAGTACTTC
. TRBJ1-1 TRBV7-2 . CASSLGPGGLAFF TGTGCCAGCAGCTTAGGACCGGGGGGTTTAGCTTTCTTT
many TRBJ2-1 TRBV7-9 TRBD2 CASSPSWLGGRALEQFF TGTGCCAGCAGCCCCTCCTGGTTGGGCGGGAGGGCCCTTGAGCAGTTCTTC
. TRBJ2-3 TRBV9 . CASSGERAHTDTQYF TGTGCCAGCAGCGGGGAGAGGGCCCACACAGATACGCAGTATTTT
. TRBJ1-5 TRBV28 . CASSPLVQPQHF TGTGCCAGCAGTCCCCTCGTTCAGCCCCAGCATTTT
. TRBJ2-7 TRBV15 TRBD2 CATSRDARLAGTYEQYF TGTGCCACCAGCAGAGATGCCAGACTAGCGGGGACCTACGAGCAGTACTTC
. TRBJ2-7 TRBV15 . CATSGDRDWVAGPHRYEQYF TGTGCCACCAGCGGAGACAGGGATTGGGTAGCGGGACCACATCGGTACGAGCAGTACTTC
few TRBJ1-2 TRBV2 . CASSDNYGYTF TGTGCCAGCAGTGACAACTATGGCTACACCTTC
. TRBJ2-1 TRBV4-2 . CASSGGRPNNEQFF TGTGCCAGCAGCGGAGGACGGCCAAACAATGAGCAGTTCTTC
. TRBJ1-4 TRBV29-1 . CSVARPNEKLFF TGCAGCGTGGCCAGGCCTAATGAAAAACTGTTTTTT
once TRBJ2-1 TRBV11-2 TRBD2 CASSPRTSGLAYNEQFF TGTGCCAGCAGCCCCCGGACTAGCGGGTTAGCCTACAATGAGCAGTTCTTC
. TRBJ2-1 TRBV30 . CAWSVGRGDEQFF TGTGCCTGGAGTGTAGGAAGGGGGGATGAGCAGTTCTTC
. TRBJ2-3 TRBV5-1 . CASSLVGRAGTDTQYF TGCGCCAGCAGCTTGGTGGGCAGGGCAGGCACAGATACGCAGTATTTT
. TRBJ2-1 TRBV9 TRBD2 CASSVASGGYNEQFF TGTGCCAGCAGCGTGGCTAGCGGGGGGTACAATGAGCAGTTCTTC
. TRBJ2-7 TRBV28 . CASSPMGHEGRGEQYF TGTGCCAGCAGTCCGATGGGTCACGAGGGCCGTGGGGAGCAGTACTTC
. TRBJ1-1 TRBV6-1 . CASSEDRVLTEAFF TGTGCCAGCAGTGAAGACAGGGTCCTAACTGAAGCTTTCTTT
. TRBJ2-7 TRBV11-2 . CASSLEVGEQYF TGTGCCAGCAGCTTAGAGGTCGGCGAGCAGTACTTC
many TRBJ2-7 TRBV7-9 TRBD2 CASTRAAGGPPYEQYF TGTGCCAGCACCCGAGCCGCGGGAGGACCCCCCTACGAGCAGTACTTC
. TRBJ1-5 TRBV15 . CATSRGGVQPQHF TGTGCCACCAGCAGAGGAGGGGTTCAGCCCCAGCATTTT